This is a list of T cell receptor beta chains from one sample in a study of T cells in localized non-small cell lung cancer. The repertoire was sequenced with immunoSEQ multiplex PCR; TCRdb's copy has only in-frame clones and lacks some. Of roughly 16,000 clones in the sample, around 84% are singletons; the top ten hold about 24%. The material sequenced was peripheral blood, taken before any cancer treatment. The receptor source for this set is a male donor aged 60 or over with stage I lung adenocarcinoma. CDR3s include the opening cysteine and the closing phenylalanine or tryptophan. Fields, in order: V gene, J gene, clone size, D gene, CDR3 DNA, CDR3 protein. D genes are given only for firm matches. The size of a clone is reported for some rows only, either as once, few or many, or as a class for expanded clones.

>TRBV15|TRBJ2-5|NA|NA
TGTGCCACCAGCAGAGATTATAACCAAGAGACCCAGTACTTC
CATSRDYNQETQYF
>TRBV19|TRBJ2-1|few|NA
TGTGCCAGTACCCCAGACGTCAGGAGAAGGGAGCAGTTCTTC
CASTPDVRRREQFF
>TRBV28|TRBJ2-7|once|NA
TGTGCCAGCAGTTTCGGCGGTGTCTCCTACGAGCAGTACTTC
CASSFGGVSYEQYF
>TRBV5-1|TRBJ2-1|few|TRBD1
TGCGCCAGCAGCTTCGACGGGACAGGGGGCAGGGAGCAGTTCTTC
CASSFDGTGGREQFF
>TRBV6-1|TRBJ2-7|NA|NA
TGTGCCAGCAGTGAGCGAAGGGGCTCCTTCTACGAGCAGTACTTC
CASSERRGSFYEQYF
>TRBV5-1|TRBJ2-3|few|TRBD2
TGCGCCAGCAGCAGCGGGACTTCTAGCACAGATACGCAGTATTTT
CASSSGTSSTDTQYF
>TRBV19|TRBJ1-1|NA|TRBD1
TGTGCCAGTAGTAACTGGGACAGAGACACTGAAGCTTTCTTT
CASSNWDRDTEAFF
>TRBV5-4|TRBJ2-5|NA|NA
TGTGCCAGCAGCACCCCCGATTTAGAGACCCAGTACTTC
CASSTPDLETQYF
>TRBV29-1|TRBJ2-6|NA|NA
TGCAGCGTCATAGGGCAGAAGCACTCTGGGGCCAACGTCCTGACTTTC
CSVIGQKHSGANVLTF
>TRBV7-6|TRBJ1-2|few|NA
TGTGCCAGCAGCTTAGTTGCAGGGGATGTCTATGGCTACACCTTC
CASSLVAGDVYGYTF
>TRBV9|TRBJ2-3|NA|NA
TGTGCCAGCAGCGTCACGGACAGAATCACAGATACGCAGTATTTT
CASSVTDRITDTQYF
>TRBV7-9|TRBJ2-3|NA|TRBD2
TGTGCCAGCAGCCGCGCCGGACTAGCGGGAGGGACAGATACGCAGTATTTT
CASSRAGLAGGTDTQYF
>TRBV7-2|TRBJ2-1|NA|NA
TGTGCCAGCAGCTCAACAGGGTACGACCAGTTCTTC
CASSSTGYDQFF
>TRBV4-2|TRBJ2-7|NA|NA
TGTGCCAGCAGCCAAGGTAGATGGGGGACCTACGAGCAGTACTTC
CASSQGRWGTYEQYF
>TRBV5-4|TRBJ2-3|NA|TRBD2
TGTGCCAGCAGCTTGAGCGGGGCGGGCACAGATACGCAGTATTTT
CASSLSGAGTDTQYF
>TRBV7-9|TRBJ1-4|NA|TRBD1
TGTGCCAGCAGCCACGCGTCAGGGGGCGGAAAACTGTTTTTT
CASSHASGGGKLFF
>TRBV28|TRBJ2-7|NA|TRBD1
TGTGCCAGCAGTTTAACAGGGGGTCCCTACGAGCAGTACTTC
CASSLTGGPYEQYF
>TRBV19|TRBJ2-7|NA|NA
TGTGCCAGTACCCACGGTTACGAGCAGTACTTC
CASTHGYEQYF
>TRBV19|TRBJ2-1|few|TRBD2
TGTGCCAGTAGGATAACTAGCGGGGCCTACAATGAGCAGTTCTTC
CASRITSGAYNEQFF
>TRBV27|TRBJ2-1|NA|TRBD2
TGTGCCAGCAGTCAAGCGGGAGGGAGGAGCTCCTACAATGAGCAGTTCTTC
CASSQAGGRSSYNEQFF
>TRBV7-9|TRBJ1-1|NA|NA
TGTGCCAGCAGCTTCGAGTCCGCCAGGGGTGGTGGAGCTTTCTTT
CASSFESARGGGAFF
>TRBV4-3|TRBJ1-5|NA|NA
TGCGCCAGCAGCCTTAACCGGGACAGCAATCAGCCCCAGCATTTT
CASSLNRDSNQPQHF
>TRBV7-7|TRBJ2-1|few|TRBD2
TGTGCTAGCAGCTCCCTCGGGAGGGAGGCGGATGAGCAGTTCTTC
CASSSLGREADEQFF
>TRBV5-1|TRBJ2-1|NA|TRBD2
TGCGCCAGCCTGGATACTAGCGGGACGCAGTTCTTC
CASLDTSGTQFF
>TRBV18|TRBJ1-3|once|NA
TGTGCCAGCTCACCGCTCGACTCCAGCTCTGGAAACACCATATATTTT
CASSPLDSSSGNTIYF
>TRBV5-6|TRBJ1-2|NA|NA
TGTGCCAGCAGCATAGACAGTGGTAGTGGTGGCTACACCTTC
CASSIDSGSGGYTF
>TRBV4-3|TRBJ1-6|NA|NA
TGCGCCAGCAGCCAGCTGGGGGGGAGCTCCTATAATTCACCCCTCCACTTT
CASSQLGGSSYNSPLHF
>TRBV4-3|TRBJ1-2|NA|NA
TGCGCCAGCAGCCCACAATTAGCCCCGGGATTCTATGGCTACACCTTC
CASSPQLAPGFYGYTF
>TRBV2|TRBJ2-3|NA|NA
TGTGCCAGCACCCGGACAGCTAGCACAGATACGCAGTATTTT
CASTRTASTDTQYF
>TRBV2|TRBJ2-2|once|TRBD1
TGTGCCATCTCCGGGACAGCGACAACCGGGGAGCTGTTTTTT
CAISGTATTGELFF
>TRBV7-8|TRBJ2-2|NA|NA
TGTGCCAGCAGCGTGGACTCCCCCGGGGAGCTGTTTTTT
CASSVDSPGELFF
>TRBV5-1|TRBJ1-6|NA|NA
TGCGCCAGCAGCTTAGGACAAGACAGTTCACCCCTCCACTTT
CASSLGQDSSPLHF
>TRBV28|TRBJ1-5|NA|NA
TGTGCCAGCAGTTTAAGAGATTGGGCAATCAAGAATCAGCCCCAGCATTTT
CASSLRDWAIKNQPQHF
>TRBV7-8|TRBJ1-2|NA|NA
TGTGCCAGCAGCTTAGGGATGTCCCATTGGAACTATGGCTACACCTTC
CASSLGMSHWNYGYTF
>TRBV28|TRBJ1-1|NA|TRBD1
TGTGCCAGCAGCTCAGGACAGGGGGCGGCGGCTTTCTTT
CASSSGQGAAAFF
>TRBV10-3|TRBJ1-6|few|NA
TGTGCCACCAATTCAGGGATGGGTTCACCCCTCCACTTT
CATNSGMGSPLHF
>TRBV15|TRBJ1-1|NA|NA
TGTGCCACCTCCCCGAGGGGCCGGAACACTGAAGCTTTCTTT
CATSPRGRNTEAFF
>TRBV4-2|TRBJ2-7|NA|NA
TGTGCCAGCAGCCAAGATAATTACGGTCCCTACGAGCAGTACTTC
CASSQDNYGPYEQYF
>TRBV4-3|TRBJ1-1|once|NA
TGCGCCAGCAGCCATCGCGGCAGGGAGGGCACTGAAGCTTTCTTT
CASSHRGREGTEAFF
>TRBV2|TRBJ2-1|NA|TRBD2
TGTGCCAGCACTGGGACTAGTGGTGAGCAGTTCTTC
CASTGTSGEQFF